What follows describes a single T cell receptor (beta chain). Its antigen is undetermined. Using constant-segment primers, 5'RACE produced TCR alpha and TCR beta cDNA libraries carrying sample barcodes and UMIs. From the 5' RACE reads, TCRdb called clonotypes with MiXCR, one entry per CDR3 protein. The top ten hold around 24% of the sample, which has tens of thousands of distinct CDR3 sequences, roughly 12% seen once. The data derive from a study of T-cell memory formation after mild COVID-19. Study-level points and caveats: CM and EM subsets held most contracting CD4+ clones; EMRA held CD8+ ones.

This CDR3 comprises 13 residues. Germline CDR1 LGHDT, CDR2 YNNKEL (reference sequence). V lost 2 bases and J 6 bases, leaving 8 bases between the germline ends. The rearrangement joins TRBV3-1 to TRBJ1-5, with D maybe TRBD1 (6 bases). The sample consisted of PBMCs or a T cell subset sorted from them (not recorded which). The sequence was obtained from a man aged 18 to 30 who had mild COVID-19 (a few samples of this study predate the infection). Cell type and time point are not known. The CDR3 region is CASSQRGGQPQHF. CDR3 DNA sequence: TGTGCCAGCAGCCAAAGGGGGGGTCAGCCCCAGCATTTT.